Sequencing of this TCR beta chain was carried out in a study of T cells in Graves' hyperthyroidism and ophthalmopathy. Study-level information: Peripheral blood draws took place at initial diagnosis, ahead of any treatment.

V lost 0 bases and J lost 0, with 12 bases in between. Germline V gives CDR1 LGHNA, CDR2 YNFKEQ. The CDR3 has 17 residues. In making diagnoses, clinical symptoms, serum thyroxine and TRAb, thyroid ultrasound and orbital computed tomography were all used. The sample, blood from the first hyperthyroidism diagnosis, precedes any ophthalmopathy symptoms. The PBMCs had their origin in about 9.7 ml of fresh peripheral blood. Authors of the study amplified TCR beta CDR3 regions from RNA transcripts. RT-PCR in the first round (using the HTBI primer set) targeted the TCR CDR3. TCRdb itself ran the multiplex PCR reads through MiXCR, one entry per CDR3 protein. The data contain a few hundred thousand distinct CDR3 sequences, 13% to 15% of them singletons. This clonotype was counted a few times.

Sequencing input: blood. The TCR sequence derives from a woman aged 40 to 50 with Graves' hyperthyroidism that later progressed to Graves' ophthalmopathy. The V gene is TRBV4-2, the J gene TRBJ1-3, with a possible D match to TRBD1 (6 bases). CDR3 in amino acids: CASSQDGGGSSGNTIYF. CDR3 DNA: TGTGCCAGCAGCCAAGATGGGGGCGGTAGCTCTGGAAACACCATATATTTT.